This TCR beta chain was documented in a study of blood T cell repertoires in COVID-19. J lost 5 bases, V lost 2 bases, and 7 bases had no gene match. This CDR3 has 15 amino acids. Germline V gene sequence: CDR1 SEHNR, CDR2 FQNEAQ (reference sequence). The protocol was immunoSEQ multiplex PCR, while the TCRdb copy is restricted to in-frame clones and leaves out a portion. The table records 250,000 to 350,000 clones, 70% to 85% of them present only once. This TCR was recovered from a human donor with COVID-19, enrolled during active disease. The donor label of this sample is uncertain. The specimen sequenced was peripheral blood. The rearrangement links TRBV7-9 to TRBJ1-1, with 8 nucleotides matching TRBD1. The CDR3: CASSLSATGGTEAFF. CDR3 nucleotide sequence: TGTGCCAGCAGCTTATCCGCCACAGGGGGAACTGAAGCTTTCTTT. The whole variable domain, remainder taken from reference TRBV7-9 and TRBJ1-1, is DTGVSQNPRHKITKRGQNVTFRCDPISEHNRLYWYRQTLGQGPEFLTYFQNEAQLEKSRLLSDRFSAERPKGSFSTLEIQRTEQGDSAMYLCASSLSATGGTEAFFGQGTRLTVV.